The TCR beta chain described here comes from a study of stem cell transplantation in POMP-related autoinflammatory disease. General study findings and limits: Fewer unique TRB V-J gene pairings were identified in patients with PRAID. A trend toward lower repertoire diversity and greater clonality appeared in every analyzed T-cell subset of PRAID patients.

Assay: immunoSEQ multiplex PCR; the TCRdb copy retains only in-frame clones and omits some. The sample consists of roughly 32,000 clones, about 90% of them appearing once. This CDR3 has 15 amino acids. Germline V gene lookup returns CDR1 MGHDK and CDR2 SYGVNS. V was pared by 4 bases and J by 0 bases, with 10 bases between. This clone showed up just once. The antigen is unknown. The input for sequencing was CD4+ T cells from PBMCs, taken before stem cell transplantation. The J gene is TRBJ1-3, the V gene TRBV25-1; no clear D gene. This TCR was sampled from a human donor with POMP-related autoinflammation and immune dysregulation (PRAID). This CDR3 is CASSAPVSSGNTIYF. CDR3 in DNA: TGTGCCAGCAGTGCTCCAGTCAGCTCTGGAAACACCATATATTTT.